This TCR beta chain appears in the sequencing data of a study of CD8+CD57+ T cells in acquired aplastic anemia. This clonotype was found many times. There are 14 residues in the CDR3. Trimming took off 5 bases at V and 3 bases at J, with 10 bases between the two ends. CDR1 and CDR2 from the germline V gene are MNHEY and SMNVEV (reference sequence). Profiling of TCR beta VDJ combinations and CDR3 sequences used genomic DNA as template. TCRdb re-derived calls from the reads in MiXCR, one entry per CDR3 protein. Among roughly 180,000 distinct CDR3 sequences listed, nearly 65% were seen once. An expansion of CD8+CD57+ cells by flow cytometry had been shown in patients chosen for sequencing. Patients uniformly had severe acquired aplastic anemia.

Sequencing was performed on sorted CD4+, CD8+, or CD8+CD57+ T cells (not recorded which) from PBMCs. The receptor was derived from a human donor with aplastic anemia. The chain is built from TRBV27 and TRBJ2-2; D remains unclear. The chain's CDR3 is CASSANKYTGELFF. Written as DNA, the CDR3 is TGTGCCAGCAGTGCTAATAAGTACACCGGGGAGCTGTTTTTT.